The 19 T cell receptor beta chains listed next were all sequenced from one sample in a study of blood T cell repertoires in COVID-19. This table comes from immunoSEQ multiplex PCR, and its TCRdb copy is limited to in-frame clones, with some not included. The sample lists under 300,000 clones; around 82% were seen once. The sequenced material came from peripheral blood. Receptor source: a woman in her forties or fifties who had recovered from COVID-19.

As to this clone: The junction does not match germline at one end; this may be a read error. The chain employs TRBV7-9 and TRBJ2-7; 7 nucleotides line up with TRBD1. CDR1 and CDR2 from the germline V gene are SEHNR and FQNEAQ (reference sequence). The CDR3 covers 12 residues. The CDR3 DNA reads as TGTGCCAGCAGCTTTGACAGGGCCTTCCCCAACTTC. Residues: CASSFDRAFPNF.

The CDR3 spells CASSSSIGQPQHF. CDR3 coding DNA: TGTGCCAGCAGCTCATCTATCGGTCAGCCCCAGCATTTT. This chain links TRBV9 with TRBJ1-5; D unresolved. V shed 4 bases and J shed 6 bases, with 11 bases lying between them. CDR1 SGDLS and CDR2 YYNGEE come from the germline V gene. CDR3 size: 13 residues.

The V gene is TRBV5-4, the J gene TRBJ1-3, with D possibly TRBD1 on 5 matching bases. Trimming pared 4 bases from V and 2 bases from J, leaving 16 bases between. From germline, CDR1 is SGHNT and CDR2 YYREEE (reference sequence). This CDR3 has 16 residues. The CDR3 spells CASSRGGTVTGNTIYF. DNA for the CDR3: TGTGCCAGCAGCCGGGGGGGGACCGTGACTGGAAACACCATATATTTT.

The V and J genes are TRBV6-2 or TRBV6-3 and TRBJ1-2; 7 positions match TRBD1. The V gene end was trimmed by 6 bases and the J gene end by 8 bases; junction bases not matched to a gene: 24. The CDR3 loop spans 18 amino acids. The germline CDR1 and CDR2 sequences are MNHEY and SVGEGT. Here the CDR3 DNA reads TGTGCCAGCAGCCAGGGACAGAGGATCATACCTGCCCTTAGAGGCTACACCTTC. This sequence encodes CASSQGQRIIPALRGYTF.

The chain carries TRBV27 and TRBJ2-6, with D unclear. Germline loops: CDR1 MNHEY, CDR2 SMNVEV (reference sequence). V was cut by 5 bases and J by 0 bases, with 17 bases left in between. This CDR3 spans 18 amino acids. In DNA form, the CDR3 reads TGTGCCAGCAGTCCTCAGGCTTTTTTAATCTCTGGGGCCAACGTCCTGACTTTC. Translated: CASSPQAFLISGANVLTF. The full variable domain, in which reference TRBV27 and TRBJ2-6 provide the parts outside the CDR3, is EAQVTQNPRYLITVTGKKLTVTCSQNMNHEYMSWYRQDPGLGLRQIYYSMNVEVTDKGDVPEGYKVSRKEKRNFPLILESPSPNQTSLYFCASSPQAFLISGANVLTFGAGSRLTVL.

The chain is built from TRBV28 and TRBJ1-3, with a weak D call TRBD1 (6 bases). Trimming stripped 4 bases from V and 1 base from J, with 8 bases between. CDR1 and CDR2 from the germline V gene are MDHEN and SYDVKM. CDR3 size: 14 residues. The CDR3 DNA reads as TGTGCCAGCAGTTCGACAGGTTCTGGAAACACCATATATTTT. Amino acid sequence: CASSSTGSGNTIYF.

The rearrangement joins TRBV19 to TRBJ2-6; 10 nucleotides align to TRBD1. Per the germline V gene, CDR1 is LNHDA and CDR2 is SQIVND (reference sequence). After removal of 7 bases from V and 2 bases from J, the junction contained 11 bases not matched to a gene. This CDR3 has 18 residues. DNA for the CDR3: TGTGCCAGTACCCTGGGGGGACAGGGGAGGCCTGGGGCCAACGTCCTGACTTTC. It yields the protein CASTLGGQGRPGANVLTF.

The J gene is TRBJ1-2, the V gene TRBV10-3; TRBD1 matches 9 bases. In germline, CDR1 is ENHRY, CDR2 SYGVKD. The CDR3 is 17 amino acids. Losses at the gene ends were 10 bases for V and 3 bases for J; bases not matched to a gene: 18. The CDR3 nucleotides are TGTGCCACCCTGAGAACCCCGGGGACAGGGAGGGACTATGGCTACACCTTC. It encodes CATLRTPGTGRDYGYTF.

The chain joins TRBV7-3 to TRBJ2-7, with 7 bases aligning to TRBD2. V was pared by 5 bases and J by 0 bases, with 4 bases of the junction left unmatched. The CDR3 runs to 14 residues. CDR1 is SGHTA, CDR2 FQGTGA, per germline. CDR3 in amino acids: CASSTSGTSYEQYF. For the CDR3, the DNA is TGTGCCAGCAGCACCAGCGGGACCTCCTACGAGCAGTACTTC.

V and J are TRBV7-2 and TRBJ1-3; the match to TRBD1 covers 7 bases. J gave up 4 bases and V 3 bases, and 9 bases lay outside the gene matches. Germline assignment: CDR1 SGHTA and CDR2 FQGNSA. The CDR3 length is 16 residues. CDR3 loop: CASSLQPQGSGNTIYF. Here the CDR3 DNA reads TGTGCCAGCAGCTTGCAACCACAGGGGTCCGGAAACACCATATATTTT.

The chain has TRBV7-2 and TRBJ1-1, with 8 bases aligning to TRBD1. CDR1 and CDR2 from the germline V gene are SGHTA and FQGNSA. The J segment lost 4 bases and the V segment lost 1 base, leaving 8 bases of the junction unmatched. CDR3 length: 16 residues. For the CDR3, the DNA is TGTGCCAGCAGCTTAGTCGACAGGGGCGCTGGCACTGAAGCTTTCTTT. Amino acids: CASSLVDRGAGTEAFF.

The chain employs TRBV4-3 and TRBJ1-2, with a possible D match to TRBD1 (6 bases). V was shortened by 0 bases and J by 6 bases, with 17 bases between the two germline ends. The germline V gene has CDR1 LGHNA and CDR2 YSLEER. There are 16 residues in the CDR3. CDR3 nucleotide sequence: TGCGCCAGCAGCCAAGAAAAGGGCAGGGGCTTTGATGGCTACACCTTC. Its protein is CASSQEKGRGFDGYTF.

The chain employs TRBV14 and TRBJ2-3; D gene unclear. V shed 0 bases and J shed 6 bases, with 10 bases lying between them. Germline lookup yields CDR1 SGHDN and CDR2 FVKESK. The CDR3 runs to 14 residues. DNA of the CDR3: TGTGCCAGCAGCCAAGACTTCCCCCTGGATACGCAGTATTTT. Translation gives CASSQDFPLDTQYF.

J is TRBJ2-3 and V is TRBV3-1 (or the pseudogene TRBV3-2), with 10 bases lining up with TRBD1. V lost 5 bases, J lost 3 bases, and 5 bases stayed unmatched. The CDR3 is 15 residues long. From germline, CDR1 is LGHDT and CDR2 YNNKEL (reference sequence). CDR3 in amino acids: CASSWTGGGTDTQYF. CDR3 in DNA: TGTGCCAGCAGCTGGACAGGGGGAGGGACAGATACGCAGTATTTT.

The J gene is TRBJ2-7, the V gene TRBV5-1; 8 bases fit TRBD1. Germline V gives CDR1 SGHRS, CDR2 YFSETQ. The CDR3 covers 15 residues. V shed 2 bases, J shed 9 bases, and the junction held 13 bases outside the gene matches. The chain's CDR3 is CASSLMGVDRDVQYF. The DNA of the CDR3 is TGCGCCAGCAGCTTAATGGGGGTGGACAGGGATGTGCAGTACTTC.

V is TRBV24-1 and J is TRBJ2-5; 7 bases fit TRBD2. Germline-derived CDR1 and CDR2 are KGHDR and SFDVKD. CDR3 length: 16 amino acids. The J segment lost 2 bases and the V segment lost 5 bases, leaving 10 bases of the junction unmatched. The CDR3 nucleotides read TGTGCCACCAGTGGGAGCCTGGGGGGGGTGCAAGAGACCCAGTACTTC. Protein: CATSGSLGGVQETQYF.

The chain carries TRBV18 and TRBJ1-1; possibly TRBD1 for D (5 bases). V gave up 8 bases and J gave up 1 base, with 11 bases separating them. Germline CDR1 and CDR2: KGHSH and LQKENI. This CDR3 is 13 amino acids long. CDR3 in DNA: TGTGCCAGCCTGGAAACAGGGAACACTGAAGCTTTCTTT. Its translation: CASLETGNTEAFF. The whole variable domain, remainder taken from reference TRBV18 and TRBJ1-1, is NAGVMQNPRHLVRRRGQEARLRCSPMKGHSHVYWYRQLPEEGLKFMVYLQKENIIDESGMPKERFSAEFPKEGPSILRIQQVVRGDSAAYFCASLETGNTEAFFGQGTRLTVV.

This clone has ten or more counts. The chain uses TRBV19 and TRBJ2-1; D is perhaps TRBD2 (6 bases). Germline loops: CDR1 LNHDA, CDR2 SQIVND (reference sequence). The CDR3 spans 13 residues. Trimming removed 6 bases from V and 7 bases from J, with 13 bases in between. CDR3 bases: TGTGCCAGTAGCGGAGGGGTCGCGAATGAGCAGTTCTTC. This encodes CASSGGVANEQFF.

The rearrangement uses TRBV18 and TRBJ1-2, with TRBD1 as a possible D gene (5 bases). CDR3 size: 15 residues. CDR1 is KGHSH and CDR2 is LQKENI in the germline V gene. V lost 0 bases and J lost 2, with 10 bases in between. This CDR3 is CASSPPGGFNYGYTF. CDR3 DNA sequence: TGTGCCAGCTCACCACCGGGGGGTTTCAACTATGGCTACACCTTC.